The next 2 T cell receptor beta chains were all read from a single sample in a study of blood T cell repertoires in COVID-19. TCRdb's table, derived via immunoSEQ multiplex PCR, lists solely in-frame clones and lacks some. Found here are more than 300,000 clones, 70% to 90% of them singletons; the top ten hold roughly 10%. The sequenced material came from PBMCs or T cells enriched from blood (not recorded which). Receptor source: a woman between 18 and 30 years old who had recovered from COVID-19.

Comments on this clone: This specimen includes other DNA sequences encoding the same CDR3. The chain couples TRBV5-1 to TRBJ2-5, with 11 bases lining up with TRBD2. The CDR3 is made up of 15 amino acids. V was pared by 5 bases and J by 4 bases, with 7 bases of the junction left unmatched. CDR1 and CDR2 (germline): SGHRS, YFSETQ. This CDR3 is CASSPGLAGRETQYF. In DNA form, the CDR3 reads TGCGCCAGCAGTCCCGGACTAGCGGGCCGAGAGACCCAGTACTTC.

The rearrangement joins TRBV7-9 to TRBJ1-5; possible D gene TRBD1, 6 bases. The germline V gene has CDR1 SEHNR and CDR2 FQNEAQ (reference sequence). The CDR3 totals 14 residues. V lost 6 bases to trimming and J lost 0 bases, with 9 bases between them. DNA for the CDR3: TGTGCCAGCAGTCGGGACATTAGCAATCAGCCCCAGCATTTT. Amino acid sequence: CASSRDISNQPQHF.